This passage covers 21 T cell receptor beta chains from one sample sequenced in a study of OX40 agonist ivuxolimab in advanced cancers. Sequenced by immunoSEQ multiplex PCR; TCRdb stores in-frame clones only, minus some. In the table there are 85,000 to 95,000 clones, over 75% of which are singletons. The specimen comprised CD4+ or CD8+ T cells sorted from blood, sampled in a trial of the OX40 agonist ivuxolimab. All receptors come from an adult with an advanced solid tumor such as melanoma, head and neck, liver or kidney cancer.

This chain joins TRBV4-1 and TRBJ2-2; the D is unclear. Trimming pared 0 bases from V and 6 bases from J, leaving 11 bases between. Germline V gene data show CDR1 as MGHRA and CDR2 as YSYEKL. The CDR3 totals 15 residues. This CDR3 is CASSQELWAPGELFF. CDR3 nucleotides: TGCGCCAGCAGCCAAGAGTTGTGGGCCCCCGGGGAGCTGTTTTTT.

Regarding this clone: Within the sample, other DNA sequences also encode this same CDR3. CDR3 loop: CAISDQGETQYF. DNA of the CDR3: TGTGCCATCAGTGACCAGGGTGAGACCCAGTACTTC. The chain has TRBV10-3 and TRBJ2-5; possibly TRBD1 for D (5 bases). Germline V gene sequence: CDR1 ENHRY, CDR2 SYGVKD. V was pared by 3 bases and J by 5 bases, with 7 bases between. The CDR3 runs to 12 residues.

The chain combines TRBV7-9 with TRBJ2-7; 8 bases match TRBD1. The CDR3 consists of 16 residues. Germline V gene data show CDR1 as SEHNR and CDR2 as FQNEAQ (reference sequence). V lost 0 bases to trimming and J lost 4 bases; unmatched junction nucleotides: 8. The DNA of the CDR3 is TGTGCCAGCAGCTTAGCGCTGGCAGGGGGCCAATACGAGCAGTACTTC. This sequence encodes CASSLALAGGQYEQYF.

The chain has TRBV9 and TRBJ2-4; TRBD1 might be the D (6 bases). Germline V gene sequence: CDR1 SGDLS, CDR2 YYNGEE. Trimming removed 0 bases from V and 7 bases from J, with 14 bases in between. The length of the CDR3 is 15 residues. As DNA, the CDR3 is TGTGCCAGCAGCGTAGCAGGGGCGGTTTACAACATTCAGTACTTC. Protein: CASSVAGAVYNIQYF.

J is TRBJ2-1 and V is TRBV6-5; 8 bases are a match to TRBD1. The CDR3 runs to 14 residues. V shed 6 bases and J 4 bases; nucleotides not matched to a gene: 5. Germline V gene data show CDR1 as MNHEY and CDR2 as SVGAGI. CDR3 residues: CASSPDRGYNEQFF. CDR3 in DNA: TGTGCCAGCAGCCCCGACAGGGGATACAATGAGCAGTTCTTC.

The DNA for the CDR3 is TGTGCCAGCAGCTTAGTATCGGGGACCACATATGAGCAGTTCTTC. Protein product: CASSLVSGTTYEQFF. V gene TRBV7-2 combines with J gene TRBJ2-1; D tentatively reads TRBD1 or TRBD2 (5 bases each). The CDR3 loop spans 15 amino acids. The V and J ends lost 1 base and 8 bases respectively, with 15 bases between them. Germline V gives CDR1 SGHTA, CDR2 FQGNSA.

The chain has TRBV7-9 and TRBJ2-2; 7 nucleotides match TRBD1. Germline CDR1 SEHNR, CDR2 FQNEAQ (reference sequence). This CDR3 comprises 15 residues. V was pared by 2 bases and J by 2 bases, with 2 bases of the junction left unmatched. The CDR3 sequence is CASSLRQGNTGELFF. The CDR3 bases are TGTGCCAGCAGCTTAAGACAGGGTAACACCGGGGAGCTGTTTTTT.

In its sample, this clone was seen a few times. V and J are TRBV30 and TRBJ1-5, with D perhaps TRBD1 (5 bases). Germline CDR1 is GTSNPN and CDR2 is SVGIG (reference sequence). V was clipped by 3 bases and J by 6 bases, with 15 bases between them. The CDR3 is made up of 14 amino acids. DNA for the CDR3: TGTGCCTGGAGGCAATCAGGGTCCAGTCAGCCCCAGCATTTT. Its translation: CAWRQSGSSQPQHF.

V usage is TRBV29-1 and J usage is TRBJ2-3, with D unclear. The CDR3 consists of 14 residues. Germline CDR1 reads SQVTM; CDR2 reads ANQGSEA. Trimming shortened V by 4 bases and J by 3 bases, and 14 bases separated the two germline ends. The chain's CDR3 is CSVGSSRGTDTQYF. The CDR3 nucleotides are TGCAGCGTTGGTAGTAGCCGTGGGACAGATACGCAGTATTTT.

As for this clone: Other nucleotide sequences in the sample specify the same CDR3. J is TRBJ2-7 and V is TRBV28; D possibly uses TRBD1 or TRBD2 (5 bases each). Germline V lookup: CDR1 MDHEN, CDR2 SYDVKM. V lost 4 bases to trimming and J lost 2 bases, with 9 bases between them. The CDR3 contains 13 residues. In nucleotides, the CDR3 is TGTGCCAGCAGTTCCGGGACGACCTACGAGCAGTACTTC. It is translated as CASSSGTTYEQYF.

This clone was observed a handful of times. The chain links TRBV19 to TRBJ2-3; D unresolved. This CDR3 contains 14 residues. V was shortened by 1 base and J by 3 bases, with 8 bases between the two germline ends. CDR1 LNHDA and CDR2 SQIVND come from the germline V gene (reference sequence). CDR3 residues: CASSIVGVTDTQYF. Here the CDR3 DNA reads TGTGCCAGTAGTATAGTTGGGGTAACAGATACGCAGTATTTT.

The rearrangement links TRBV30 to TRBJ1-1; D is undetermined. This CDR3 has 12 residues. V shed 2 bases and J shed 1 base, with 5 bases lying between them. Germline V gives CDR1 GTSNPN, CDR2 SVGIG (reference sequence). The CDR3 DNA reads as TGTGCCTGGAGTTTACAGAACACTGAAGCTTTCTTT. Its translation: CAWSLQNTEAFF.

The rearrangement links TRBV25-1 to TRBJ1-4; D gene ambiguous. V was shortened by 4 bases and J by 5 bases, with 11 bases between the two germline ends. Germline V CDR1 and CDR2: MGHDK, SYGVNS. The CDR3 totals 14 residues. The CDR3 region has the DNA TGTGCCAGCAGTGCGGGATCCCAAAATGAAAAACTGTTTTTT. Its translation: CASSAGSQNEKLFF.

The chain uses TRBV10-2 and TRBJ2-5, with D perhaps matching TRBD2 (5 bases). There are 16 residues in the CDR3. Per the germline V gene, CDR1 is WSHSY and CDR2 is SAAADI. The V and J ends lost 2 bases and 5 bases respectively, with 18 bases between them. The CDR3 loop is CASSELSPSSRETQYF. Here the CDR3 DNA reads TGCGCCAGCAGTGAGCTATCGCCTAGCTCGAGGGAGACCCAGTACTTC.

This clone showed up just a few times. V gene TRBV19 combines with J gene TRBJ2-7, with TRBD1 matching 10 bases. The V and J ends lost 7 bases and 3 bases, in that order; junction bases with no gene match: 9. Germline CDR1 LNHDA, CDR2 SQIVND (reference sequence). The CDR3 has 15 residues. For the CDR3, the DNA is TGTGCCAGTACCGCCACCGGGACAGGGGTCTACGAGCAGTACTTC. It translates to CASTATGTGVYEQYF.

The gene calls are TRBV27 and TRBJ1-1, with D unclear. This CDR3 region has 15 residues. The V and J ends lost 2 bases and 0 bases respectively, with 10 bases between them. Germline V gene sequence: CDR1 MNHEY, CDR2 SMNVEV (reference sequence). CDR3 loop: CASSLRAEMNTEAFF. The CDR3 bases are TGTGCCAGCAGTTTAAGGGCAGAGATGAACACTGAAGCTTTCTTT.

The J gene is TRBJ2-7, the V gene TRBV6-5; D not resolved. This CDR3 has 15 amino acids. Trimming took 2 bases from V and 0 from J, leaving 11 bases between them. From germline, CDR1 is MNHEY and CDR2 SVGAGI. In nucleotides, the CDR3 is TGTGCCAGCAGTTACGCCTCGACACCCTCCTACGAGCAGTACTTC. Its translation is CASSYASTPSYEQYF.

The chain carries TRBV7-2 and TRBJ2-1, with D hard to call. The V gene's germline CDR1 is SGHTA and CDR2 FQGNSA. CDR3 length: 13 residues. V lost 5 bases and J 4 bases, leaving 9 bases between the germline ends. CDR3 in DNA: TGTGCCAGCAGCACGGACCAGTACAATGAGCAGTTCTTC. Its translation is CASSTDQYNEQFF. The full variable domain, in which reference TRBV7-2 and TRBJ2-1 provide the parts outside the CDR3, is GAGVSQSPSNKVTEKGKDVELRCDPISGHTALYWYRQSLGQGLEFLIYFQGNSAPDKSGLPSDRFSAERTGGSVSTLTIQRTQQEDSAVYLCASSTDQYNEQFFGPGTRLTVL.

The J gene is TRBJ1-5, the V gene TRBV18; 7 nucleotides line up with TRBD1. J lost 4 bases, V lost 2 bases, and 2 bases had no gene match. Germline V gene data show CDR1 as KGHSH and CDR2 as LQKENI. CDR3 length: 14 residues. The CDR3 DNA is TGTGCCAGCTCACCAGGGACAGCAAATCAGCCCCAGCATTTT. It codes for CASSPGTANQPQHF.

The rearrangement links TRBV5-6 to TRBJ1-4; weak D call: TRBD1 (6 bases). This CDR3 comprises 15 residues. Looked up from germline, CDR1 is SGHDT and CDR2 is YYEEEE. The V end lost 4 bases, the J end lost 7 bases, and 17 bases lay between the germline ends. CDR3 in DNA: TGTGCCAGCAGCCCGATCCAGGGGAGTATTGAAAAACTGTTTTTT. Residues: CASSPIQGSIEKLFF.

The chain has TRBV7-2 and TRBJ2-1; 9 bases are shared with TRBD1. V was clipped by 7 bases and J by 14 bases; unmatched bases: 21. There are 16 residues in the CDR3. Germline V lookup: CDR1 SGHTA, CDR2 FQGNSA. CDR3 DNA: TGTGCCAGCACCCCCCAAGGGACAGGGATGAAGAATGGGGAGTTCTTC. Its protein is CASTPQGTGMKNGEFF.